Described below is a single TCR beta chain sequence and its context. Its specificity is not known. This specimen comes from a study of T cell responses to AZD1222 COVID-19 vaccine. Overall study results and limits: Close to half of spike-specific TCRs reportedly recognize unmutated variant regions.

Sequenced by immunoSEQ multiplex PCR; TCRdb stores in-frame clones only, minus some. The profile shows about 150,000 clones, around nine tenths of them singletons. In germline, CDR1 is SGHRS, CDR2 YFSETQ. CDR3 length equals 12 residues. V was shortened by 0 bases and J by 14 bases, with 12 bases between the two germline ends. This receptor was taken from an adult in good health. Sequencing was performed on peripheral blood, taken on day 0 of MenACWY control vaccination. The chain combines TRBV5-1 with TRBJ2-1; D remains unclear. The CDR3 here is CASSLAFKEEFF. DNA for the CDR3: TGCGCCAGCAGCTTGGCATTTAAAGAGGAGTTCTTC.